These 9 T cell receptor beta chains share one sample of origin, sequenced in a study of T cell repertoires in cytomegalovirus infection. TCRdb analysed the reads with MiXCR anew, one entry per CDR3 protein. The table has some 270,000 distinct CDR3 sequences, over 15% seen once. The source material was CD8+ T cells from PBMCs. Receptor source: a human donor in good health (CMV status not recorded). Some clones in this sample may be carry-over from other donors' samples.

The chain carries TRBV12-3 or TRBV12-4 and TRBJ2-4; TRBD2 might be the D (6 bases). With 3 bases removed from V and 8 bases from J, the gap between germline ends came to 20 bases. This CDR3 contains 16 residues. The CDR3 DNA reads TGTGCCAGCAGTTTCGCCCCCCTAGCGTCGAGGGACATTCAGTACTTC. Protein: CASSFAPLASRDIQYF.

This clonotype was observed a few times. The V and J genes are TRBV20-1 and TRBJ2-7, with D possibly matching TRBD2 (6 bases). With 3 bases removed from V and 5 bases from J, the gap between germline ends came to 17 bases. Per germline, CDR1 DFQATT and CDR2 SNEGSKA (reference sequence). The CDR3 extends over 14 amino acids. The CDR3 loop is CSASVWRGSNEQYF. The CDR3 DNA reads TGCAGTGCTAGTGTTTGGCGGGGTAGTAACGAGCAGTACTTC.

This clonotype was seen repeatedly, ten times or more. The chain has TRBV7-6 and TRBJ1-6; D is unclear. Germline lookup yields CDR1 SGHVS and CDR2 FNYEAQ. V gave up 0 bases and J gave up 7 bases, with 19 bases separating them. The CDR3 covers 18 residues. The CDR3 nucleotides are TGTGCCAGCAGCTTAGCGGCAGGCGAACGGGTAGGAAATTCACCCCTCCACTTT. Translated, it gives CASSLAAGERVGNSPLHF.

This clonotype was seen at least ten times. The genes are TRBV7-6 and TRBJ1-5; D gene unclear. Trimming stripped 1 base from V and 6 bases from J, with 10 bases between. The germline gives CDR1 SGHVS, CDR2 FNYEAQ. CDR3 length equals 14 residues. DNA for the CDR3: TGTGCCAGCAGCTTAGGAGACGGTGGTCAGCCCCAGCATTTT. This translates into CASSLGDGGQPQHF.

V and J are TRBV6-2 or TRBV6-3 and TRBJ2-7; possible D gene TRBD2, 6 bases. The length of the CDR3 is 13 residues. Germline V lookup: CDR1 MNHEY, CDR2 SVGEGT. The ends were cut back, 11 bases at V and 4 bases at J, with 18 bases in the middle. The CDR3 here is CAGMRGDVYEQYF. The DNA of the CDR3 is TGTGCCGGCATGCGGGGTGATGTGTACGAGCAGTACTTC.

The sample holds a few counts of this clonotype. The CDR3, as DNA: TGTGCCAGCAGAGATGGGACAGGGGGGAATTCACCCCTCCACTTT. Amino acid sequence: CASRDGTGGNSPLHF. The chain couples TRBV28 to TRBJ1-6; 11 bases map to TRBD1. CDR1 and CDR2 from the germline V gene are MDHEN and SYDVKM. Germline trimming cut 6 bases from V and 7 bases from J; bases unmatched to any gene: 5. The length of the CDR3 is 15 residues.

The genes are TRBV4-3 and TRBJ1-2; D is uncertain. V shed 0 bases and J shed 7 bases, with 6 bases lying between them. This CDR3 is 12 amino acids long. Looked up from germline, CDR1 is LGHNA and CDR2 is YSLEER. CDR3 DNA sequence: TGCGCCAGCAGCCAAGATCGTTTTGGCTACACCTTC. It translates to CASSQDRFGYTF.

This clonotype was observed at least ten times. The chain uses TRBV7-3 and TRBJ2-3, with 8 bases matching TRBD2. Unmatched junction bases numbered 8, after V lost 2 bases and J lost 4 bases. CDR1 and CDR2 (germline): SGHTA, FQGTGA. This CDR3 has 16 residues. DNA for the CDR3: TGTGCCAGCAGCTTATTAGCGGGGTGGGGCGCAGATACGCAGTATTTT. Protein sequence: CASSLLAGWGADTQYF.

The gene calls are TRBV6-5 and TRBJ2-7; D remains ambiguous. Germline V gives CDR1 MNHEY, CDR2 SVGAGI. CDR3 length: 14 amino acids. V gave up 2 bases and J gave up 0 bases, with 8 bases separating them. The CDR3 protein is CASSYVRTSYEQYF. In DNA form, the CDR3 reads TGTGCCAGCAGTTACGTACGGACCTCCTACGAGCAGTACTTC.